This TCR beta chain originates from a study of blood T cells in healthy people across ages. Sample-barcoded 5' priming and a J-beta primer mix drove a second PCR of roughly 6 to 12 cycles. Using its own MiXCR run on the 5' RACE reads, TCRdb lists one record per CDR3 protein. The sample lists some 940,000 distinct CDR3 sequences; 25% to 35% were seen once. This clonotype was picked up many times. J was trimmed by 0 bases and V by 7 bases; bases with no gene match: 9. The V gene's germline CDR1 is MDHEN and CDR2 SYDVKM. The CDR3 length is 15 residues. These sequences were also reported in another study, on T cells of mothers and their children. Per that study: Study donors consisted of three healthy Caucasian mothers and their six children. The study obtained over 8.5 million TCR beta CDR3 reads per mother and some 3 million per child. Related mother-child pairs showed slightly higher but non-significant overlap than unrelated pairs.

The chain couples TRBV28 to TRBJ2-7; 7 positions agree with TRBD2. Specimen: blood. This receptor was obtained from a middle-aged woman in good health. CDR3 in DNA: TGTGCCAGCACCCCCCGCGGGGGACCCTCCTACGAGCAGTACTTC. Encoded protein: CASTPRGGPSYEQYF.